This T cell receptor (beta chain) was recovered during a study of radiation and T cells in renal cell carcinoma. Study observations and caveats: From baseline, blood top tumor clonotypes peaked at 2 weeks post-radiation.

Remarks on this clone: What it binds is not known.

The CDR3 length is 15 residues. The junction had 5 bases not matched to a gene; V was cut back by 4 bases and J by 1 base. Germline V gene sequence: CDR1 SGHTA, CDR2 FQGNSA. As for time point: blood 4 weeks post-SBRT, at nephrectomy. Documented treatment: 15 Gy SBRT to primary tumor, nephrectomy 4 weeks later. Nephrectomy followed 15 Gy stereotactic body radiation by 4 weeks. The method was immunoSEQ multiplex PCR; TCRdb's version includes in-frame clones alone and lacks a portion of them. Here the sample spans more than 120,000 clones, 86% being singletons. This TCR derives from a woman aged 45-65 years with renal cell carcinoma. The sequencing here drew on blood, taken from a patient whose treatment included radiotherapy and nephrectomy. The chain couples TRBV7-2 to TRBJ2-5; 8 nucleotides agree with TRBD1. The CDR3 DNA reads TGTGCCAGCAGCTCGTCAGGGGGCCTCCAAGAGACCCAGTACTTC. As protein: CASSSSGGLQETQYF.